The 30 T cell receptor beta chains given below trace back to one sample, sequenced in a study of T cell responses to AZD1222 COVID-19 vaccine. Some clones are missing from TCRdb's copy, which holds only in-frame ones; the method was immunoSEQ multiplex PCR. With 150,000 or so clones in the sample, the ten largest clones hold around 2.4%. The material sequenced was peripheral blood. All receptors come from an adult in good health.

The V call is TRBV12-3 or TRBV12-4, the J call TRBJ2-1, with TRBD2 as a possible D gene (5 bases). V was cut by 3 bases and J by 12 bases, with 12 bases left in between. CDR3 length: 12 amino acids. In DNA, the CDR3 is TGTGCCAGCAGTTTTCCGGACTCGCGGCAGTTCTTC. Amino acids: CASSFPDSRQFF.

The genes are TRBV10-3 and TRBJ2-3, with 7 positions matching TRBD1. The ends lost 4 bases at V and 6 bases at J; junction bases unmatched: 10. The germline CDR1 and CDR2 sequences are ENHRY and SYGVKD. The CDR3 totals 15 residues. This chain's CDR3 is CAISAPGQSSDTQYF. The CDR3 bases are TGTGCCATCAGTGCCCCGGGACAGTCATCGGATACGCAGTATTTT.

The chain has TRBV19 and TRBJ1-5; no firm D call. V gave up 2 bases and J gave up 8 bases, with 10 bases separating them. CDR3 length equals 13 residues. CDR1 is LNHDA, CDR2 SQIVND, per germline (reference sequence). Here the CDR3 reads CASSIRSAEPQHF. For the CDR3, the DNA is TGTGCCAGTAGTATAAGGTCCGCGGAGCCCCAGCATTTT.

This chain connects TRBV6-5 to TRBJ1-1, with D unclear. V lost 6 bases and J 5 bases, leaving 13 bases between the germline ends. CDR3 length equals 13 residues. The germline V gene encodes CDR1 MNHEY and CDR2 SVGAGI. The CDR3 nucleotides read TGTGCCAGCAGAGTGGACTACGGGACTGAAGCTTTCTTT. Its translation: CASRVDYGTEAFF.

The chain couples TRBV27 to TRBJ2-1; no reliable D call. V dropped 3 bases and J dropped 1 base, with 7 bases sitting between them. From germline, CDR1 is MNHEY and CDR2 SMNVEV (reference sequence). The CDR3 loop spans 14 amino acids. CDR3 sequence: CASSFTQSYNEQFF. The CDR3 bases are TGTGCCAGCAGTTTTACACAGTCCTACAATGAGCAGTTCTTC.

The rearrangement uses TRBV19 and TRBJ2-5, with TRBD1 matching 9 bases. The CDR3 is 13 amino acids. Germline CDR1 reads LNHDA; CDR2 reads SQIVND (reference sequence). The junction had 3 bases not matched to a gene; V was cut back by 3 bases and J by 7 bases. CDR3 DNA: TGTGCCAGTAGTATTCCGGGACAGGGGACCCAGTACTTC. It codes for CASSIPGQGTQYF. Full variable domain (outside the CDR3, taken from reference TRBV19 and TRBJ2-5): DGGITQSPKYLFRKEGQNVTLSCEQNLNHDAMYWYRQDPGQGLRLIYYSQIVNDFQKGDIAEGYSVSREKKESFPLTVTSAQKNPTAFYLCASSIPGQGTQYFGPGTRLLVL.

This sequence joins TRBV11-2 and TRBJ1-1, with no clear D. V shed 5 bases and J shed 4 bases, with 14 bases lying between them. Germline V gene sequence: CDR1 SGHAT, CDR2 FQNNGV. The CDR3 has 14 amino acids. The CDR3 DNA follows: TGTGCCAGCAGCAGTAGGGCATTTGGCACTGAAGCTTTCTTT. Its translation: CASSSRAFGTEAFF.

The V call is TRBV6-2 or TRBV6-3, the J call TRBJ2-7; 7 bases line up with TRBD1. There are 15 residues in the CDR3. J was trimmed by 3 bases and V by 0 bases; bases with no gene match: 5. In germline, CDR1 is MNHEY, CDR2 SVGEGT. CDR3 in amino acids: CASSYSIRGSYEQYF. CDR3 DNA: TGTGCCAGCAGTTACTCGATCAGGGGGAGCTACGAGCAGTACTTC.

The gene calls are TRBV11-2 and TRBJ1-1; D is possibly TRBD1 (6 bases). The V and J ends lost 1 base and 5 bases respectively, with 11 bases between them. Germline assignment: CDR1 SGHAT and CDR2 FQNNGV. CDR3 length: 14 residues. This chain's CDR3 is CASSLVPRGTEAFF. The CDR3 nucleotides are TGTGCCAGCAGCTTAGTCCCAAGGGGGACTGAAGCTTTCTTT.

The chain couples TRBV5-1 to TRBJ1-1; 8 bases map to TRBD1. V dropped 3 bases and J dropped 6; count of bases not matched to a gene: 7. CDR1 and CDR2 (germline): SGHRS, YFSETQ. The CDR3 extends over 14 amino acids. The CDR3 bases are TGCGCCAGCAGCTCCGGGACAGGATGGTCTGAAGCTTTCTTT. This codes for CASSSGTGWSEAFF.

The V gene is TRBV7-2, the J gene TRBJ2-7; D might be TRBD1 (6 bases). The CDR3 extends over 15 amino acids. The V end lost 0 bases, the J end lost 2 bases, and 11 bases lay between the germline ends. Per the germline V gene, CDR1 is SGHTA and CDR2 is FQGNSA. CDR3 sequence: CASSLAHRQAYEQYF. CDR3 in DNA: TGTGCCAGCAGCTTAGCGCACCGACAGGCCTACGAGCAGTACTTC.

This chain joins TRBV6-1 and TRBJ1-5, with 9 positions matching TRBD1. Germline V gives CDR1 MNHNS, CDR2 SASEGT. The CDR3 is made up of 17 amino acids. Trimming removed 3 bases from V and 6 bases from J; junction bases left unmatched: 12. In DNA form, the CDR3 reads TGTGCCAGCAGTGACCGCTTAGGGGACAGGGATGGTCAGCCCCAGCATTTT. This gives the protein CASSDRLGDRDGQPQHF.

CDR3 loop: CASRGTGLETQYF. The DNA of the CDR3 is TGTGCCAGCAGGGGTACAGGGCTGGAGACCCAGTACTTC. V is TRBV28 and J is TRBJ2-5; D possibly corresponds to TRBD1 (6 bases). V gave up 6 bases and J gave up 5 bases, with 13 bases separating them. CDR3 size: 13 residues. In germline, CDR1 is MDHEN, CDR2 SYDVKM. The full variable domain, in which reference TRBV28 and TRBJ2-5 provide the parts outside the CDR3, is DVKVTQSSRYLVKRTGEKVFLECVQDMDHENMFWYRQDPGLGLRLIYFSYDVKMKEKGDIPEGYSVSREKKERFSLILESASTNQTSMYLCASRGTGLETQYFGPGTRLLVL.

The rearrangement uses TRBV20-1 and TRBJ2-2; D may correspond to TRBD1 or TRBD2 (5 bases each). Germline CDR1 DFQATT, CDR2 SNEGSKA (reference sequence). The ends were cut back, 3 bases at V and 3 bases at J, with 8 bases in the middle. The CDR3 spans 13 residues. This chain's CDR3 is CSASEGYTGELFF. CDR3 coding DNA: TGCAGTGCTAGTGAGGGGTACACCGGGGAGCTGTTTTTT.

The chain employs TRBV11-2 and TRBJ1-2; the D gene is possibly TRBD1 (5 bases). This CDR3 is built from 16 residues. V lost 4 bases, J lost 3 bases, and 18 bases lay in between. CDR1 and CDR2 from the germline V gene are SGHAT and FQNNGV. This CDR3 reads CASSSLKADTHYGYTF. Written as DNA, the CDR3 is TGTGCCAGCAGCTCACTTAAGGCGGACACTCACTATGGCTACACCTTC.

This rearrangement joins TRBV4-1 to TRBJ1-2; 7 nucleotides align to TRBD1. The CDR3 extends over 13 amino acids. V lost 8 bases and J lost 2; bases outside the gene matches: 5. Per germline, CDR1 MGHRA and CDR2 YSYEKL. CDR3 DNA sequence: TGCGCCAGCGGCGGGACAGCCAACTATGGCTACACCTTC. This encodes CASGGTANYGYTF.

A note on this clone: This same CDR3 is encoded by further DNA sequences in the sample. The chain recombines TRBV7-2 with TRBJ1-1; D not resolved. V lost 1 base, J lost 1 base, and 4 bases lay in between. Per germline, CDR1 SGHTA and CDR2 FQGNSA. CDR3 size: 13 residues. CDR3 sequence reads: CASSLGRNTEAFF. The DNA of the CDR3 is TGTGCCAGCAGCTTAGGGCGGAACACTGAAGCTTTCTTT.

The chain has TRBV2 and TRBJ2-6; 9 nucleotides line up with TRBD1. CDR1 SNHLY and CDR2 FYNNEI come from the germline V gene. Trimming removed 6 bases from V and 4 bases from J; junction bases left unmatched: 7. The CDR3 consists of 16 residues. The CDR3 loop reads CASRAQGARGANVLTF. The DNA for the CDR3 is TGTGCCAGCAGGGCACAGGGGGCGCGAGGGGCCAACGTCCTGACTTTC. The full variable domain, in which reference TRBV2 and TRBJ2-6 provide the parts outside the CDR3, is EPEVTQTPSHQVTQMGQEVILRCVPISNHLYFYWYRQILGQKVEFLVSFYNNEISEKSEIFDDQFSVERPDGSNFTLKIRSTKLEDSAMYFCASRAQGARGANVLTFGAGSRLTVL.

The gene calls are TRBV10-2 and TRBJ2-1; tentatively, D is TRBD2 (6 bases). CDR3 size: 16 residues. Trimming shortened V by 4 bases and J by 8 bases, and 21 bases separated the two germline ends. Per the germline V gene, CDR1 is WSHSY and CDR2 is SAAADI. In DNA, the CDR3 is TGCGCCAGCAGTGGGGCGGGGCGCGTTTCCCCAGATGAGCAGTTCTTC. Its protein product is CASSGAGRVSPDEQFF.

The CDR3 spells CASALGGEGRTEAFF. CDR3 bases: TGTGCCAGCGCCCTCGGGGGGGAAGGGAGAACTGAAGCTTTCTTT. This chain connects TRBV4-2 to TRBJ1-1; possibly TRBD1 for D (5 bases). V was trimmed by 8 bases and J by 5 bases, leaving 21 bases between them. Germline V gene lookup returns CDR1 LGHNA and CDR2 YNFKEQ. The CDR3 is made up of 15 amino acids.

The chain couples TRBV7-9 to TRBJ1-4; TRBD1 aligns across 7 bases. The CDR3 contains 17 residues. The J segment lost 1 base and the V segment lost 4 bases, leaving 9 bases of the junction unmatched. Germline V CDR1 and CDR2: SEHNR, FQNEAQ (reference sequence). In nucleotides, the CDR3 is TGTGCCAGCAGCTATCGCCTGACAGGGAGAACTAATGAAAAACTGTTTTTT. It specifies CASSYRLTGRTNEKLFF.

The gene calls are TRBV6-2 or TRBV6-3 and TRBJ1-1, with TRBD1 matching 9 bases. Unmatched junction bases numbered 7, after V lost 4 bases and J lost 4 bases. The CDR3 length is 15 residues. The germline V gene has CDR1 MNHEY and CDR2 SVGEGT. The CDR3 sequence: CASSSEGQGTTEAFF. As DNA, the CDR3 is TGTGCCAGCAGTTCCGAGGGACAGGGAACCACTGAAGCTTTCTTT.

This rearrangement joins TRBV5-4 to TRBJ2-3; perhaps TRBD1 as D (5 bases). V was cut by 0 bases and J by 2 bases, with 13 bases left in between. The V gene's germline CDR1 is SGHNT and CDR2 YYREEE (reference sequence). The CDR3 sequence is 16 residues long. CDR3 in amino acids: CASSLDPDTFTDTQYF. For the CDR3, the DNA is TGTGCCAGCAGCTTGGATCCGGACACCTTCACAGATACGCAGTATTTT.

The CDR3 bases are TGCAGCGTTGAGCGCTCCCCCCGGGCCGAGCAGTACTTC. Encoded protein: CSVERSPRAEQYF. The genes are TRBV29-1 and TRBJ2-7; D uncertain. Trimming removed 3 bases at V and 6 bases at J, with 15 bases between. The CDR3 extends over 13 amino acids. CDR1 is SQVTM and CDR2 is ANQGSEA in the germline V gene.

This sequence joins TRBV18 and TRBJ1-1; TRBD1 might be the D (6 bases). Germline V CDR1 and CDR2: KGHSH, LQKENI. The V end lost 3 bases, the J end lost 3 bases, and 14 bases lay between the germline ends. CDR3 size: 15 residues. For the CDR3, the DNA is TGTGCCAGCTCACCTAACGGGGGGCAGGACACTGAAGCTTTCTTT. This encodes CASSPNGGQDTEAFF.

V and J are TRBV7-7 and TRBJ2-5, with D possibly matching TRBD1 (6 bases). Germline CDR1 SSHAT, CDR2 FNYEAQ (reference sequence). The CDR3 contains 16 residues. Trimming removed 5 bases from V and 3 bases from J, with 19 bases in between. CDR3 in DNA: TGTGCCAGCAGCCCGCGATTGTTGGACAGAGAAGAGACCCAGTACTTC. Residues: CASSPRLLDREETQYF.

CDR3 protein: CASSMARGGNTEAFF. The CDR3 bases are TGTGCCAGTAGTATGGCCCGGGGGGGGAACACTGAAGCTTTCTTT. The chain carries TRBV19 and TRBJ1-1; D may be TRBD1 (5 bases). CDR3 length: 15 amino acids. Trimming took off 3 bases at V and 1 base at J, with 12 bases between the two ends. Germline CDR1 and CDR2: LNHDA and SQIVND (reference sequence).

Here the CDR3 DNA reads TGTGCCAGCAGCCCCCGATTGACAGGGTACCCCCTTGATACGCAGTATTTT. Translation gives CASSPRLTGYPLDTQYF. The V gene is TRBV9, the J gene TRBJ2-3; 7 bases map to TRBD1. Germline CDR1 reads SGDLS; CDR2 reads YYNGEE. V was clipped by 4 bases and J by 6 bases; unmatched bases: 17. The CDR3 is 17 residues long.

Comment on this clone: In the same sample, other DNA sequences code for this CDR3. The rearrangement uses TRBV28 and TRBJ1-4; TRBD1 agrees at 7 bases. The germline V gene has CDR1 MDHEN and CDR2 SYDVKM. The CDR3 covers 14 residues. Trimming took 5 bases from V and 1 from J; bases not matched to a gene: 1. CDR3 bases: TGTGCCAGCAGTCGACAGGGAACTAATGAAAAACTGTTTTTT. Translation gives CASSRQGTNEKLFF.

The chain links TRBV7-8 to TRBJ1-1; D uncertain. This CDR3 is 15 amino acids long. V was cut by 1 base and J by 5 bases, with 14 bases left in between. Germline assignment: CDR1 SGHVS and CDR2 FQNEAQ. CDR3 sequence: CASSLVGNTGTEAFF. For the CDR3, the DNA is TGTGCCAGCAGCTTAGTGGGAAACACGGGGACTGAAGCTTTCTTT.